These 19 T cell receptor beta chains originate from one sample sequenced in a study of T cells after yellow fever vaccination. TCRdb independently ran MiXCR on the 5' RACE reads; one entry per CDR3 protein. The sample yields a few hundred thousand distinct CDR3 sequences, approximately 13% seen once. Sequenced material: CD4+ T cells sorted from PBMCs, taken 15 days after the yellow fever booster vaccination. Receptors originate from a man aged 18 to 29 who received the YFV17D yellow fever vaccine.

The chain recombines TRBV19 with TRBJ2-2; the D is unclear. The length of the CDR3 is 13 residues. V was shortened by 1 base and J by 4 bases, with 4 bases between the two germline ends. Germline CDR1 is LNHDA and CDR2 is SQIVND (reference sequence). The DNA for the CDR3 is TGTGCCAGTAGTATAGGGTCCACCGGGGAGCTGTTTTTT. It yields the protein CASSIGSTGELFF.

The CDR3: CAISPRGTASQSGGYTF. In DNA, the CDR3 is TGTGCCATATCGCCCCGAGGGACAGCCTCCCAGAGTGGTGGCTACACCTTC. V and J are TRBV10-3 and TRBJ1-2; 7 nucleotides agree with TRBD1. J lost 7 bases, V lost 9 bases, and 23 bases had no gene match. Germline loops: CDR1 ENHRY, CDR2 SYGVKD. The CDR3 runs to 17 residues.

This chain links TRBV7-2 with TRBJ2-1; TRBD1 aligns across 10 bases. V lost 8 bases, J lost 9 bases, and 7 bases stayed unmatched. The CDR3 runs to 13 residues. Germline CDR1 SGHTA, CDR2 FQGNSA. CDR3 in amino acids: CASGDRGLREQFF. The CDR3 DNA follows: TGTGCCAGCGGGGACAGGGGATTGCGTGAGCAGTTCTTC. The whole variable domain, remainder taken from reference TRBV7-2 and TRBJ2-1, is GAGVSQSPSNKVTEKGKDVELRCDPISGHTALYWYRQSLGQGLEFLIYFQGNSAPDKSGLPSDRFSAERTGGSVSTLTIQRTQQEDSAVYLCASGDRGLREQFFGPGTRLTVL.

The J gene is TRBJ1-2, the V gene TRBV4-3; possibly TRBD1 for D (6 bases). Between the trimmed V and J ends, which lost 2 bases and 4 bases, there was a span of 11 bases. The CDR3 contains 14 residues. Germline CDR1 reads LGHNA; CDR2 reads YSLEER. The CDR3 DNA reads as TGCGCCAGCAGCCAAATTGGGGGGCCCTATGGCTACACCTTC. Protein product: CASSQIGGPYGYTF.

This clonotype was observed a handful of times. The rearrangement links TRBV7-2 to TRBJ2-1; 7 bases are shared with TRBD1. The V gene end was trimmed by 4 bases and the J gene end by 0 bases; junction bases not matched to a gene: 3. The CDR3 contains 15 residues. CDR1 and CDR2 (germline): SGHTA, FQGNSA. The CDR3 protein is CASSSQGSSYNEQFF. The CDR3 region has the DNA TGTGCCAGCAGCTCACAGGGGAGCTCCTACAATGAGCAGTTCTTC.

With respect to this clonotype: The junction departs from the called germline gene at one end, perhaps through a read error. V is TRBV11-2 and J is TRBJ1-2; 8 nucleotides line up with TRBD1. The CDR3 totals 15 residues. In germline, CDR1 is SGHAT, CDR2 FQNNGV. The CDR3 spells CPSSRRTGRNYGYTF. In nucleotides, the CDR3 is TGTCCCAGCAGCCGTCGGACAGGGCGGAACTATGGCTACACCTTC.

This clonotype was counted between two and nine times. This chain uses TRBV5-6 with TRBJ1-1, with D perhaps matching TRBD1 (5 bases). Per germline, CDR1 SGHDT and CDR2 YYEEEE. V was shortened by 1 base and J by 6 bases, with 16 bases between the two germline ends. The CDR3 runs to 15 residues. The CDR3 is CASSLLGTKEAEAFF. The DNA for the CDR3 is TGTGCCAGCAGCTTGTTAGGGACGAAGGAGGCTGAAGCTTTCTTT.

This chain uses TRBV7-2 with TRBJ1-2, with D unclear. Trimming stripped 5 bases from V and 8 bases from J, with 15 bases between. Germline assignment: CDR1 SGHTA and CDR2 FQGNSA. The CDR3 has 13 residues. CDR3 sequence: CASSPSSYGGYTF. CDR3 bases: TGTGCCAGCAGCCCAAGCTCCTACGGGGGCTACACCTTC.

This clonotype was seen at least ten times. This rearrangement joins TRBV5-1 to TRBJ2-1; D tentatively reads TRBD1 or TRBD2 (5 bases each). Germline CDR1 SGHRS, CDR2 YFSETQ. V lost 0 bases to trimming and J lost 2 bases, with 15 bases between them. CDR3 length: 17 residues. CDR3 sequence reads: CASSLGLGTSPYNEQFF. The CDR3 DNA is TGCGCCAGCAGCTTGGGGCTCGGGACGTCACCCTACAATGAGCAGTTCTTC.

The V and J genes are TRBV19 and TRBJ1-3, with 8 bases identical to TRBD1. V gave up 7 bases and J gave up 0 bases; unmatched junction bases: 5. This CDR3 is 15 amino acids long. Germline loops: CDR1 LNHDA, CDR2 SQIVND (reference sequence). The CDR3 reads CASTTDRASGNTIYF. For the CDR3, the DNA is TGTGCCAGTACTACGGACAGGGCCTCTGGAAACACCATATATTTT.

The chain has TRBV5-1 and TRBJ2-7, with D perhaps TRBD1 (6 bases). Germline CDR1 SGHRS, CDR2 YFSETQ. Between the trimmed V and J ends, which lost 3 bases and 6 bases, there was a span of 16 bases. The CDR3 runs 14 residues. Here the CDR3 reads CASSSTPLGAEQYF. As DNA, the CDR3 is TGCGCCAGCAGCTCAACCCCGCTGGGGGCCGAGCAGTACTTC.

This clonotype was observed many times. This chain joins TRBV28 and TRBJ2-7; the D is unclear. CDR1 MDHEN and CDR2 SYDVKM come from the germline V gene. This CDR3 comprises 12 residues. Trimming left V 5 bases short and J 11 bases short, with 16 bases between. CDR3: CASSPPLRRKYF. For the CDR3, the DNA is TGTGCCAGCAGTCCCCCCCTTCGAAGGAAGTACTTC.

This clonotype was observed a handful of times. The CDR3 DNA sequence: TGCGCCAGCAGCCCCTATGACAGCTACAATGAGCAGTTCTTC. It specifies CASSPYDSYNEQFF. The V call is TRBV5-1, the J call TRBJ2-1; a possible D gene is TRBD1 (5 bases). Trimming took 4 bases from V and 3 from J, leaving 11 bases between them. From germline, CDR1 is SGHRS and CDR2 YFSETQ. The CDR3 has 14 amino acids.

Concerning this clonotype: With a much larger clone just one base away, this may be a read error. V usage is TRBV7-2 and J usage is TRBJ1-6, with unresolved D. V was trimmed by 5 bases and J by 9 bases, leaving 17 bases between them. The CDR3 extends over 15 amino acids. Germline V lookup: CDR1 SGHTA, CDR2 FQGNSA. CDR3 in DNA: TGTACCAGCAGCCCGCCCGGAGGGCCATTTTCACCCCTCCACTTT. As protein: CTSSPPGGPFSPLHF.

There are a few counts of this clonotype. Here the CDR3 reads CASSPTAGAETQYF. CDR3 sequence (DNA): TGTGCCAGCAGCCCGACAGCGGGGGCAGAGACCCAGTACTTC. The chain links TRBV5-4 to TRBJ2-5; TRBD2 matches at 8 bases. CDR3 size: 14 residues. J was trimmed by 4 bases and V by 4 bases; bases with no gene match: 6. The V gene's germline CDR1 is SGHNT and CDR2 YYREEE (reference sequence).

Ten or more counts support this clonotype. This rearrangement joins TRBV5-1 to TRBJ2-3; no reliable D call. CDR1 SGHRS and CDR2 YFSETQ come from the germline V gene. The CDR3 contains 16 residues. Trimming shortened V by 0 bases and J by 0 bases, and 11 bases separated the two germline ends. The CDR3 nucleotides read TGCGCCAGCAGCTTGGAGGGCAGATCTAGCACAGATACGCAGTATTTT. Translating gives CASSLEGRSSTDTQYF.

In its sample, this clonotype was seen many times. The chain is built from TRBV29-1 and TRBJ1-2; D unclear. The CDR3 totals 11 residues. V was pared by 2 bases and J by 4 bases, with 5 bases between. Germline assignment: CDR1 SQVTM and CDR2 ANQGSEA. The CDR3 DNA reads as TGCAGCGTTGAACTAGGCTATGGCTACACCTTC. It specifies CSVELGYGYTF.

The CDR3: CASSLARGASGANVLTF. The CDR3 DNA reads as TGTGCCAGCAGCTTAGCTCGGGGGGCGAGTGGGGCCAACGTCCTGACTTTC. The chain is built from TRBV7-2 and TRBJ2-6; TRBD2 is a possible D gene (7 bases). V dropped 0 bases and J dropped 3 bases, with 12 bases sitting between them. In germline, CDR1 is SGHTA, CDR2 FQGNSA. CDR3 length equals 17 residues.

The J gene is TRBJ2-1, the V gene TRBV24-1; D ambiguous. The length of the CDR3 is 16 residues. The V end lost 0 bases, the J end lost 0 bases, and 8 bases lay between the germline ends. Germline lookup yields CDR1 KGHDR and CDR2 SFDVKD. In nucleotides, the CDR3 is TGTGCCACCAGTGATTTGGACGGACCCTCCTACAATGAGCAGTTCTTC. This codes for CATSDLDGPSYNEQFF.